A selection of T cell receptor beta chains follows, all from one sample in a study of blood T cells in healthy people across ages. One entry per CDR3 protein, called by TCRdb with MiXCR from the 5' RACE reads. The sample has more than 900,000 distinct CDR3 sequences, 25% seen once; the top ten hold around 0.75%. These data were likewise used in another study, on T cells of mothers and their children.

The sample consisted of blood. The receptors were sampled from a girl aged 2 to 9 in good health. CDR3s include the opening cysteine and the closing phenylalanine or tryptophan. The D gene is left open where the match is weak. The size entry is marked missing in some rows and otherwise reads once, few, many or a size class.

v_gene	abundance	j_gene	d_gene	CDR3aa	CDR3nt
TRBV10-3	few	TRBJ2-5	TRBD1	CAISESVRGPLGGETQYF	TGTGCCATCAGTGAGTCGGTCAGGGGGCCGCTGGGTGGCGAGACCCAGTACTTC
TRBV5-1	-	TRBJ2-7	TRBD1	CASTQLPGQGYEQYF	TGCGCCAGCACCCAACTCCCGGGACAGGGCTACGAGCAGTACTTC
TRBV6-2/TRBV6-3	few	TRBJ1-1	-	CASRDWWDRFAFF	TGTGCCAGCAGGGATTGGTGGGACCGGTTCGCTTTCTTT
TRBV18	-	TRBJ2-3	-	CASSPVPSSTDTQYF	TGTGCCAGCTCACCCGTCCCGAGTAGCACAGATACGCAGTATTTT
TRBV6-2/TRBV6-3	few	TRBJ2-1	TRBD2	CASSNSVAGGVPVSYNEQFF	TGTGCCAGCTCGAACTCAGTAGCGGGAGGGGTACCGGTATCCTACAATGAGCAGTTCTTC
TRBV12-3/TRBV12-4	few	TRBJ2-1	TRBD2	CASSPSGTSYNEQFF	TGTGCCAGCAGTCCGAGCGGGACCTCCTACAATGAGCAGTTCTTC
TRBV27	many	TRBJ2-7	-	CASSLRGSYEQYF	TGTGCCAGCAGCTTGAGGGGATCCTACGAGCAGTACTTC
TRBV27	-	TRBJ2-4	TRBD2	CASKSWRENGIQYF	TGTGCCAGCAAGTCCTGGCGGGAGAACGGCATTCAGTACTTC
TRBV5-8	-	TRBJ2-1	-	CASSLEWEISSYNEQFF	TGTGCCAGCAGCTTGGAGTGGGAGATCAGCTCCTACAATGAGCAGTTCTTC
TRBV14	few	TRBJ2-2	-	CASSQEHGFGELFF	TGTGCCAGCAGCCAAGAACACGGTTTCGGGGAGCTGTTTTTT
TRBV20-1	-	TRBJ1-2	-	CSARVLQSGHGYTF	TGCAGTGCTAGAGTCTTGCAATCGGGGCATGGCTACACCTTC
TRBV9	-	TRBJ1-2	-	CASSVGGPPAGGYTF	TGTGCCAGCAGCGTAGGCGGACCACCGGCGGGTGGCTACACCTTC
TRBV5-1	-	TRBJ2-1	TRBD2	CASMLAGVYNEQFF	TGCGCCAGCATGCTAGCGGGAGTCTACAATGAGCAGTTCTTC
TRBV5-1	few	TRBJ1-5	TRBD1	CASSLGAGGDNQPQHF	TGCGCCAGCAGCTTGGGGGCAGGGGGCGACAATCAGCCCCAGCATTTT
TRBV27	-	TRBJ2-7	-	CASSFIPDGAYERYF	TGTGCCAGCAGTTTTATTCCGGACGGTGCCTACGAGCGGTACTTC
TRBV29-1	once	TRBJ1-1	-	CSVVSQGNTEAFF	TGCAGCGTTGTCTCACAGGGGAACACTGAAGCTTTCTTT
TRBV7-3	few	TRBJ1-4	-	CASSDHGFSKLFF	TGTGCCAGCAGCGACCATGGTTTTTCAAAACTGTTTTTT
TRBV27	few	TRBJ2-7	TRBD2	CASCSGEGHEQYF	TGTGCCAGCTGCAGCGGGGAAGGGCACGAGCAGTACTTC